This TCR beta chain was obtained from a study of shared clonotypes between healthy human individuals. CD8 cells classed as naive were CD45RO-negative and positively selected for CCR7, excluding terminally differentiated effector memory CD45RA+ cells. Comments on this clone: Its antigen remains unknown.

Findings and limits, study-wide: Generation probability values for non-shared clonotypes were lower than those for clonotypes shared by all four donors.

Profiling relied on immunoSEQ multiplex PCR, and the TCRdb table lists in-frame clones only, not all of them. The sample records about 2 million clones, about 95% being singletons. The CDR3 runs to 14 residues. Trimming shortened V by 1 base and J by 8 bases, and 14 bases separated the two germline ends. Germline-derived CDR1 and CDR2 are MNHNS and SASEGT. V and J are TRBV6-1 and TRBJ1-2; no clear D. The clonotype was recovered from a young man in good health. The sample taken for sequencing was naive CD8+ T cells sorted from blood. The chain's CDR3 is CASSEDWGTSGYTF. Here the CDR3 DNA reads TGTGCCAGCAGTGAAGACTGGGGTACGTCCGGCTACACCTTC.